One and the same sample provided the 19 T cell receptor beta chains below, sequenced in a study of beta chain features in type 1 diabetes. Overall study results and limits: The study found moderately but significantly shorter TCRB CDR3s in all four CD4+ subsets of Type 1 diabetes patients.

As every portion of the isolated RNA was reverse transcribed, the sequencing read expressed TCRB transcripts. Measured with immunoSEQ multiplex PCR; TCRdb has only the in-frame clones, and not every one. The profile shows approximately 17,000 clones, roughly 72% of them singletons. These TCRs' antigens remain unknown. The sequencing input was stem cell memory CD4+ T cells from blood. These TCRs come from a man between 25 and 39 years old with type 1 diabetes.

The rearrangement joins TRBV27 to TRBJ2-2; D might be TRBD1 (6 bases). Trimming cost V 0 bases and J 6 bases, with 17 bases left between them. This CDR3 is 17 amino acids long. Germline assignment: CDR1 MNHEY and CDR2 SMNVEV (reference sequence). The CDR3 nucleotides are TGTGCCAGCAGTTTATCGCGGGCAGGGGCGGGCTCCGGGGAGCTGTTTTTT. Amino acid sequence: CASSLSRAGAGSGELFF.

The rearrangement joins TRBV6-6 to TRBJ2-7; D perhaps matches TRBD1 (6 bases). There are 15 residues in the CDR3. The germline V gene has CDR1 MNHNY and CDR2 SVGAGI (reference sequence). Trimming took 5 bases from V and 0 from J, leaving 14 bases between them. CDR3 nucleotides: TGTGCCAGCAGTCCGAGGACAGAAGCCTCCTACGAGCAGTACTTC. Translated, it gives CASSPRTEASYEQYF.

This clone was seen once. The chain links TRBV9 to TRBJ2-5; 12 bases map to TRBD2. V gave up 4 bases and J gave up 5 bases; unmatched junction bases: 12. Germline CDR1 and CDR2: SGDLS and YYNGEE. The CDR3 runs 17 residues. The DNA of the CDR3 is TGTGCCAGCAGCCCCACTAGCGGGGGGCCCTCGGGGGAGACCCAGTACTTC. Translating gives CASSPTSGGPSGETQYF.

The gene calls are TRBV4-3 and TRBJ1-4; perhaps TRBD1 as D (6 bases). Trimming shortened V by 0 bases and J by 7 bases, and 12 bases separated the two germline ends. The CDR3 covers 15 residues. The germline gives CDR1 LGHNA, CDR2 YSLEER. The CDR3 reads CASSQEGGFGEKLFF. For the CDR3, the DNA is TGCGCCAGCAGCCAAGAAGGGGGATTCGGTGAAAAACTGTTTTTT.

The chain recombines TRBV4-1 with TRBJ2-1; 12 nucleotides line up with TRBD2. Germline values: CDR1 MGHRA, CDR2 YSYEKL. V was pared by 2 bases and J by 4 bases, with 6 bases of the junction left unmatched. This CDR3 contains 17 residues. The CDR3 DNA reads TGCGCCAGCAGCCAAAACTTGACTAGCGGGGGATACAATGAGCAGTTCTTC. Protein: CASSQNLTSGGYNEQFF.

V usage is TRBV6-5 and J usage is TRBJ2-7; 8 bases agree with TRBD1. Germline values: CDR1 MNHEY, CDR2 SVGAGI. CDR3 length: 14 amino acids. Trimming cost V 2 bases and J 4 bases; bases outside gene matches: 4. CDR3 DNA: TGTGCCAGCAGTTACGGACAGGGTTTTTACGAGCAGTACTTC. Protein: CASSYGQGFYEQYF.

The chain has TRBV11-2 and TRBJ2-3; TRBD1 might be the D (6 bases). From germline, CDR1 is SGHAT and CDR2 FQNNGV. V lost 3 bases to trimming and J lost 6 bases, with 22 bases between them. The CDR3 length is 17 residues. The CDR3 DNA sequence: TGTGCCAGCAGCTTCTCGGGGTGGGCAGGGGATTCCGATACGCAGTATTTT. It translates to CASSFSGWAGDSDTQYF.

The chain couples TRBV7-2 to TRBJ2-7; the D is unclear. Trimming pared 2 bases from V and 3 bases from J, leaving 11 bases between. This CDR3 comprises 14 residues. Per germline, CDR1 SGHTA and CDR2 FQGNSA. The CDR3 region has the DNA TGTGCCAGCAGCTTACAACGGTCCAACTACGAGCAGTACTTC. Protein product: CASSLQRSNYEQYF.

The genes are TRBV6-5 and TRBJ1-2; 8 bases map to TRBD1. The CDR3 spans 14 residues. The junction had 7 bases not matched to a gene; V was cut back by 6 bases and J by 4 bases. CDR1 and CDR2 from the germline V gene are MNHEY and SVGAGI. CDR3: CASRQGQGFYGYTF. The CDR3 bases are TGTGCCAGCAGGCAAGGACAGGGTTTCTATGGCTACACCTTC.

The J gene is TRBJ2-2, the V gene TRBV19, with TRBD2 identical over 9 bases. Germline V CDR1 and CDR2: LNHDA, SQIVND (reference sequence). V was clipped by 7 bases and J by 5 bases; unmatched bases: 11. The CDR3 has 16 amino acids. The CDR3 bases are TGTGCCAGTAAGGGCGGGGGGGCCCCTATAACCGGGGAGCTGTTTTTT. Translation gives CASKGGGAPITGELFF.

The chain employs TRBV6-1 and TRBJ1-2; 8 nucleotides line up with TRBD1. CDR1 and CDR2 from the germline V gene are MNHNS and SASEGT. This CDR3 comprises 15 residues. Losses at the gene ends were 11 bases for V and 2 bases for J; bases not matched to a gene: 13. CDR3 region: CAGSRDRFRNYGYTF. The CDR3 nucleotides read TGTGCCGGGTCCCGGGACAGGTTCCGCAACTATGGCTACACCTTC.

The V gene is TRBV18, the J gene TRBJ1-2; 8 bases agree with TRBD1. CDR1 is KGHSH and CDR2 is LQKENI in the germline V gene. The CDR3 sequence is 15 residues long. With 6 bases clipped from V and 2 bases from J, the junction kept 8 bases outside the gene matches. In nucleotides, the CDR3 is TGTGCCAGCTCCCCGCGGACAGGGAGAAACTATGGCTACACCTTC. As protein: CASSPRTGRNYGYTF.

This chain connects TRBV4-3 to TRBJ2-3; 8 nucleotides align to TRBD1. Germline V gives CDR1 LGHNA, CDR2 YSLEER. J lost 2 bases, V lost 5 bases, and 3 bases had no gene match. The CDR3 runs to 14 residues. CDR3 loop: CASSAGGDTDTQYF. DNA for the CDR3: TGCGCCAGCAGCGCAGGGGGCGACACAGATACGCAGTATTTT.

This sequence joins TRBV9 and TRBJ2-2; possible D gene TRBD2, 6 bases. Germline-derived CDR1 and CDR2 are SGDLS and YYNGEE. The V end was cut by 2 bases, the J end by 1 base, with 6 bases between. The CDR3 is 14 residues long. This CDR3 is CASSVGRNTGELFF. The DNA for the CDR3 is TGTGCCAGCAGCGTCGGGAGGAACACCGGGGAGCTGTTTTTT.

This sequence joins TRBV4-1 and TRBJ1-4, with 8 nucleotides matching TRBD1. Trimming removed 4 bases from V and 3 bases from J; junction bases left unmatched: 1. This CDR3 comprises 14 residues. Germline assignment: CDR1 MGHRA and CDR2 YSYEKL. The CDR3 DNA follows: TGCGCCAGCAGCCCGGGACAGGCTAATGAAAAACTGTTTTTT. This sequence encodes CASSPGQANEKLFF.

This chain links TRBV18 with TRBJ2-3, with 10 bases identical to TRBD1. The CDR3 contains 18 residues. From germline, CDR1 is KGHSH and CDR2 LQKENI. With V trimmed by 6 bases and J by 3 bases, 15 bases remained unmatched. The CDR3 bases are TGTGCCAGCTCCCCCCTCAGGATTAGACAGGGGGCAACAGATACGCAGTATTTT. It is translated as CASSPLRIRQGATDTQYF. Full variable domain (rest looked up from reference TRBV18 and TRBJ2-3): NAGVMQNPRHLVRRRGQEARLRCSPMKGHSHVYWYRQLPEEGLKFMVYLQKENIIDESGMPKERFSAEFPKEGPSILRIQQVVRGDSAAYFCASSPLRIRQGATDTQYFGPGTRLTVL.

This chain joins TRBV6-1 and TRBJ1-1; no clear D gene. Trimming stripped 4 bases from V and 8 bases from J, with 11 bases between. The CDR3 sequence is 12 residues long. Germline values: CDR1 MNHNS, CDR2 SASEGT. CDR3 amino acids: CASSGGPLEAFF. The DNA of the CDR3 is TGTGCCAGCAGTGGAGGGCCGTTAGAAGCTTTCTTT.

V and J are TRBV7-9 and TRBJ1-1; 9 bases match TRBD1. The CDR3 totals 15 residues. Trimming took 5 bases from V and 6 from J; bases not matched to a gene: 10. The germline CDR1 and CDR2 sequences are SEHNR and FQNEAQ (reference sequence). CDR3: CASSLQGAGGPEAFF. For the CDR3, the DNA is TGTGCCAGCAGCCTACAGGGGGCCGGCGGGCCTGAAGCTTTCTTT.

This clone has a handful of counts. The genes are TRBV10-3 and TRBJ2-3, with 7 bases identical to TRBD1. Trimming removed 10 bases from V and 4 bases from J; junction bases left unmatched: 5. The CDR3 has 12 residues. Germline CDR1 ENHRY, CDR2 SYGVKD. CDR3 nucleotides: TGTGCCACCGAGGGGGCTTCAGATACGCAGTATTTT. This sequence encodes CATEGASDTQYF.